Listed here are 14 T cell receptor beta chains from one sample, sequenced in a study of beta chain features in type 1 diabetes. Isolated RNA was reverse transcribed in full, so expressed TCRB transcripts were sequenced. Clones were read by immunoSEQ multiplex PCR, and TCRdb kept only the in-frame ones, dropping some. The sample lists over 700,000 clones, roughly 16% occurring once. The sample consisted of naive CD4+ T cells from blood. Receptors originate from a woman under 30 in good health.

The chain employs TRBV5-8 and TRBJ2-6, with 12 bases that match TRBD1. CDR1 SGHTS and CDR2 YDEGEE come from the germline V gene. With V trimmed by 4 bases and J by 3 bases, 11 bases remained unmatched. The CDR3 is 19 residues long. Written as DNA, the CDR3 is TGTGCCAGCAGCCGTGGGCTGGGACAGGGGGCAAGTGGGGCCAACGTCCTGACTTTC. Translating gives CASSRGLGQGASGANVLTF.

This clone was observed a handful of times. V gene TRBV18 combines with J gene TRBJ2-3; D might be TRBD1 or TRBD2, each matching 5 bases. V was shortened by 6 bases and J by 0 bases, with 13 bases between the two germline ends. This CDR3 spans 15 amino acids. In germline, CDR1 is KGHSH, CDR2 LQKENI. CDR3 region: CASSQGTTSTDTQYF. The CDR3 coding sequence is TGTGCCAGCTCCCAAGGGACGACTAGCACAGATACGCAGTATTTT.

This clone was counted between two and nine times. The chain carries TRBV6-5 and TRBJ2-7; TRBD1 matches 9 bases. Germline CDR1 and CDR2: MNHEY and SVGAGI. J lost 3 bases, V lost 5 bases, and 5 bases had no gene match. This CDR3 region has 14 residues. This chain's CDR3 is CASSGTGPFYEQYF. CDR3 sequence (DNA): TGTGCCAGCAGTGGGACAGGGCCTTTCTACGAGCAGTACTTC.

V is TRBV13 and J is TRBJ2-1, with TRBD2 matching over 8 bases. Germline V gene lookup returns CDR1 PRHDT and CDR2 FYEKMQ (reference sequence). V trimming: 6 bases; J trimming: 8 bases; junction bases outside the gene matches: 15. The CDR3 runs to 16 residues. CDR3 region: CASSATGREGGHEQFF. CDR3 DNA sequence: TGTGCCAGCAGTGCCACCGGACGGGAGGGCGGGCATGAGCAGTTCTTC.

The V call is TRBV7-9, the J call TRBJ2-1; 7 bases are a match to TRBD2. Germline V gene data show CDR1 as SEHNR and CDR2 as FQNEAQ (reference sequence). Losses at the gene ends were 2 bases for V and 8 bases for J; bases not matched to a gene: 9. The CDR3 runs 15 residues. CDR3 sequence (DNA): TGTGCCAGCAGCTTACTCGCGGGGGACGTGTATGAGCAGTTCTTC. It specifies CASSLLAGDVYEQFF. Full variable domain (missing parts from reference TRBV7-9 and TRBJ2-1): DTGVSQNPRHKITKRGQNVTFRCDPISEHNRLYWYRQTLGQGPEFLTYFQNEAQLEKSRLLSDRFSAERPKGSFSTLEIQRTEQGDSAMYLCASSLLAGDVYEQFFGPGTRLTVL.

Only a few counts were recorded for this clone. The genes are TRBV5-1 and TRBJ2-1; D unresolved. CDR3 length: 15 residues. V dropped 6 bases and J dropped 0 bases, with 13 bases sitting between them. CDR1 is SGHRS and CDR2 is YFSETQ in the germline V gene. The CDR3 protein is CASNLDGHSYNEQFF. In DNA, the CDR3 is TGCGCCAGCAACCTAGACGGGCACTCCTACAATGAGCAGTTCTTC.

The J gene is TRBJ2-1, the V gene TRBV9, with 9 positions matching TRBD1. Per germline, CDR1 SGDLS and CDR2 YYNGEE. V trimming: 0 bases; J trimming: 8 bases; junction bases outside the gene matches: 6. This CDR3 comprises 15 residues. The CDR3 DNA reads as TGTGCCAGCAGCGTAGGCTCGGGACAGGGACATGAGCAGTTCTTC. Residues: CASSVGSGQGHEQFF.

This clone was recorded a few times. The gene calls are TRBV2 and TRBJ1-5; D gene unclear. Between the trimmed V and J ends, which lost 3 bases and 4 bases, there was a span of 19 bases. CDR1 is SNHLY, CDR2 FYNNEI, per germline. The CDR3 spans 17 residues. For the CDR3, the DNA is TGTGCCAGCAGTGAGGGCAGGAGACCGCAAACTAATCAGCCCCAGCATTTT. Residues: CASSEGRRPQTNQPQHF.

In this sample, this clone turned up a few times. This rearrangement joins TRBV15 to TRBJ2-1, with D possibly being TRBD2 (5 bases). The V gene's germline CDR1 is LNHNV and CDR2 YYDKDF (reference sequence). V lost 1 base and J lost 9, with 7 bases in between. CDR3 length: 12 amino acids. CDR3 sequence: CATSRAGFEQFF. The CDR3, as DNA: TGTGCCACCAGCAGAGCGGGGTTTGAGCAGTTCTTC. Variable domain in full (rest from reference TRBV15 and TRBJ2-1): DAMVIQNPRYQVTQFGKPVTLSCSQTLNHNVMYWYQQKSSQAPKLLFHYYDKDFNNEADTPDNFQSRRPNTSFCFLDIRSPGLGDTAMYLCATSRAGFEQFFGPGTRLTVL.

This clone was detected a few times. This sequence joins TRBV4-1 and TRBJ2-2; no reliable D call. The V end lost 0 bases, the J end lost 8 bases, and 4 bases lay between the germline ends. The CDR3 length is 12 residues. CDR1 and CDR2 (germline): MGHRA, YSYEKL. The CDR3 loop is CASSQEWGELFF. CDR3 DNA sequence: TGCGCCAGCAGCCAAGAGTGGGGGGAGCTGTTTTTT.

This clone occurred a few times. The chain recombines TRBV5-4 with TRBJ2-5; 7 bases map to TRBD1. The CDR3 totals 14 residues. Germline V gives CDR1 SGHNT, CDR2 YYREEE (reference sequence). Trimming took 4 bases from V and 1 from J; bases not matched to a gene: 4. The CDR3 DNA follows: TGTGCCAGCAGCACCCGGACAGGCCAAGAGACCCAGTACTTC. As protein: CASSTRTGQETQYF.

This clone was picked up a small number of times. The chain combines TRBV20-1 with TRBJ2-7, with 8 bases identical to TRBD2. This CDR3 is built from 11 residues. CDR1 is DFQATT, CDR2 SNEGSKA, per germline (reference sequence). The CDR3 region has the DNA TGCCCCACTACTAGCGGATACGAGCAGTACTTC. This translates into CPTTSGYEQYF.

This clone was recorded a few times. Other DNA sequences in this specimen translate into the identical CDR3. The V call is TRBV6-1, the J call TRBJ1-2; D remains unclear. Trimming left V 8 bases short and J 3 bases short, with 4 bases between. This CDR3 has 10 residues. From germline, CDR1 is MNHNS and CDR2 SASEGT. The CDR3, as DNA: TGTGCCAGCGGCGACTATGGCTACACCTTC. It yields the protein CASGDYGYTF.

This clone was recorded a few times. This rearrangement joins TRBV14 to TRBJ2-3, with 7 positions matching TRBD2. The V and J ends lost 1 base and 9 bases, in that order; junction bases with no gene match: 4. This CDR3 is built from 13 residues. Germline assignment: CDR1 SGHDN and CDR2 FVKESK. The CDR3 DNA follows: TGTGCCAGCAGCCAAGGAGAAGCGGGAACGCAGTATTTT. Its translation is CASSQGEAGTQYF.